Presented here are 6 T cell receptor beta chains from one specimen sequenced in a study of cytomegalovirus exposure and HLA in healthy donors. Researchers ran the PCR with 60 Vbeta and 13 Jbeta primers. Clones were read by immunoSEQ multiplex PCR, and TCRdb kept only the in-frame ones, dropping some. The sample has approximately 170,000 clones; roughly four fifths are singletons. Sequenced input: PBMCs. These receptor sequences come from a woman younger than 45 in good health and CMV-seropositive.

The chain is built from TRBV28 and TRBJ1-4; D not certain. This CDR3 has 14 amino acids. The ends were cut back, 6 bases at V and 7 bases at J, with 15 bases in the middle. CDR1 and CDR2 (germline): MDHEN, SYDVKM. The CDR3 DNA reads TGTGCCAGCAGGGATTCTCTGGAGGGTGAAAAACTGTTTTTT. The encoded protein is CASRDSLEGEKLFF.

The chain recombines TRBV28 with TRBJ2-3, with TRBD2 as a possible D gene (6 bases). V lost 7 bases, J lost 2 bases, and 10 bases lay in between. The CDR3 is 13 residues long. Germline V gives CDR1 MDHEN, CDR2 SYDVKM. The CDR3 spells CASTRGSTDTQYF. The CDR3 DNA reads TGTGCCAGCACCCGGGGGTCCACAGATACGCAGTATTTT.

CDR3 DNA sequence: TGTGCCATCAGTGAGTTGACACAGGGGGCGAGGACTGAAGCTTTCTTT. Its protein product is CAISELTQGARTEAFF. The chain links TRBV10-3 to TRBJ1-1; 9 bases align to TRBD1. The length of the CDR3 is 16 residues. The germline gives CDR1 ENHRY, CDR2 SYGVKD. The junction had 8 bases not matched to a gene; V was cut back by 1 base and J by 5 bases.

The rearrangement uses TRBV2 and TRBJ2-3, with D unresolved. The CDR3 runs 13 residues. V lost 4 bases and J lost 4, with 9 bases in between. The germline V gene encodes CDR1 SNHLY and CDR2 FYNNEI. This CDR3 is CASSGPEADTQYF. The DNA for the CDR3 is TGTGCCAGCAGTGGGCCAGAGGCAGATACGCAGTATTTT.

For this clone: Other DNA sequences in this specimen translate into the identical CDR3. The chain is built from TRBV29-1 and TRBJ1-1; no definite D call. V was trimmed by 7 bases and J by 3 bases, leaving 3 bases between them. Germline-derived CDR1 and CDR2 are SQVTM and ANQGSEA. The CDR3 loop spans 9 amino acids. As DNA, the CDR3 is TGCAGCGCGGACACTGAAGCTTTCTTT. Amino acids: CSADTEAFF.

As concerns this clone: Germline is not matched at one junction end, which may reflect a read error. The CDR3 spells CSSSLVVGTEGHTF. Written as DNA, the CDR3 is TGTTCCAGCAGCTTAGTAGTGGGGACAGAGGGACACACCTTC. The chain has TRBV7-9 and TRBJ1-2, with 7 bases identical to TRBD1. Germline V gene lookup returns CDR1 SEHNR and CDR2 FQNEAQ (reference sequence). The CDR3 extends over 14 amino acids.